Shown below are 21 T cell receptor beta chains from a single sample sequenced in a study of blood T cells in healthy people across ages. Together with a sample-barcoded 5' primer, a J-beta primer mix was included in a second PCR lasting roughly 6 to 12 cycles. TCRdb re-called the 5' RACE reads with MiXCR, one entry per CDR3 protein. The data show 700,000 to 950,000 distinct CDR3 sequences, with roughly 41% seen just once and less than 25% held by the top ten. Material for sequencing was blood. Receptors originate from an older woman in good health.

This clonotype ranks as medium-sized. The V gene is TRBV5-1, the J gene TRBJ1-2; the match to TRBD1 covers 8 bases. After removal of 3 bases from V and 5 bases from J, the junction contained 18 bases not matched to a gene. Germline CDR1 is SGHRS and CDR2 is YFSETQ. The CDR3 is 18 residues long. DNA of the CDR3: TGCGCCAGCAGCTCTGATATGGCAGGGGGCGACTACAGATATGGCTACACCTTC. Translated, it gives CASSSDMAGGDYRYGYTF.

Comment on this clonotype: A clone one base away is much larger, so this may be a read error. The rearrangement uses TRBV7-2 and TRBJ2-1; 8 bases are shared with TRBD2. Trimming took 5 bases from V and 8 from J; bases not matched to a gene: 8. The CDR3 has 14 residues. CDR1 and CDR2 (germline): SGHTA, FQGNSA. The CDR3 DNA is TGTGCCAGCAGCCTTAACGGGAGGGCCGATGAGCAGTTCTTC. Translating it yields CASSLNGRADEQFF.

This clonotype was seen many times. This sequence joins TRBV9 and TRBJ1-1, with D perhaps TRBD1 (5 bases). Germline V gene sequence: CDR1 SGDLS, CDR2 YYNGEE. The V gene lost 5 bases and the J gene lost 2 bases, with 13 bases spanning the gap. The CDR3 runs 14 residues. CDR3 loop: CASSSGTANTEAFF. CDR3 DNA: TGTGCCAGCAGTTCCGGGACGGCCAACACTGAAGCTTTCTTT.

V is TRBV20-1 and J is TRBJ2-7, with TRBD2 identical over 11 bases. The CDR3 sequence is 15 residues long. The J segment lost 7 bases and the V segment lost 0 bases, leaving 8 bases of the junction unmatched. Germline assignment: CDR1 DFQATT and CDR2 SNEGSKA (reference sequence). The CDR3 coding sequence is TGCAGTGCTAGAGATTCGACTAGCGGGACGGGGGAGCAGTACTTC. It yields the protein CSARDSTSGTGEQYF.

This clonotype was recorded at least ten times. This chain uses TRBV7-2 with TRBJ2-7; D is uncertain. With 1 base removed from V and 2 bases from J, the gap between germline ends came to 9 bases. Germline V gives CDR1 SGHTA, CDR2 FQGNSA. The length of the CDR3 is 14 residues. The CDR3 reads CASSLGRSAYEQYF. CDR3 nucleotides: TGTGCCAGCAGCTTAGGCAGGTCAGCCTACGAGCAGTACTTC.

CDR3 region: CSAPHGGGSNTGELFF. The CDR3 bases are TGCAGTGCCCCGCATGGGGGGGGCTCGAACACCGGGGAGCTGTTTTTT. The V and J genes are TRBV20-1 and TRBJ2-2; perhaps TRBD2 as D (7 bases). There are 16 residues in the CDR3. CDR1 is DFQATT, CDR2 SNEGSKA, per germline (reference sequence). Trimming left V 6 bases short and J 0 bases short, with 17 bases between.

The chain couples TRBV12-3 or TRBV12-4 to TRBJ1-2; perhaps TRBD1 as D (6 bases). V gave up 8 bases and J gave up 5 bases, with 12 bases separating them. The CDR3 sequence is 12 residues long. The CDR3: CASARGGYGYTF. The CDR3 nucleotides read TGTGCCAGCGCGAGGGGGGGGTATGGCTACACCTTC.

The CDR3 here is CASRSGGAYSEQYF. For the CDR3, the DNA is TGTGCCAGCAGAAGCGGGGGGGCATACAGTGAGCAGTACTTC. This chain connects TRBV28 to TRBJ2-5, with 10 positions matching TRBD2. Germline V lookup: CDR1 MDHEN, CDR2 SYDVKM. V shed 6 bases and J 11 bases; nucleotides not matched to a gene: 12. CDR3 length equals 14 residues.

The chain is built from TRBV29-1 and TRBJ2-1; 10 positions match TRBD1. The CDR3 has 12 amino acids. CDR1 is SQVTM and CDR2 is ANQGSEA in the germline V gene. Trimming removed 6 bases from V and 8 bases from J; junction bases left unmatched: 4. The CDR3 bases are TGCAGCGTCGGGGACAGGGGCGATGAGCAGTTCTTC. It yields the protein CSVGDRGDEQFF.

About this clonotype: A much larger clone sits a single nucleotide away, making a read error possible. V usage is TRBV10-3 and J usage is TRBJ2-3, with a weak D call TRBD2 (6 bases). Looked up from germline, CDR1 is ENHRY and CDR2 is SYGVKD. The CDR3 covers 12 residues. CDR3 bases: TGTGCCATCAGCACTAGCACAGGTACGCAGTATTTT. This codes for CAISTSTGTQYF.

This chain uses TRBV29-1 with TRBJ1-2; 7 bases are shared with TRBD1. Germline CDR1 is SQVTM and CDR2 is ANQGSEA. The CDR3 is 12 residues long. The junction had 5 bases not matched to a gene; V was cut back by 7 bases and J by 3 bases. In DNA form, the CDR3 reads TGCAGCGCAGACGGACAGGACTATGGCTACACCTTC. Protein product: CSADGQDYGYTF.

The count of this clonotype is one. An end of the junction differs from the germline gene, which may be a read error. This chain joins TRBV5-4 and TRBJ2-1; 7 bases map to TRBD1. CDR3 length: 15 residues. Germline V gene lookup returns CDR1 SGHNT and CDR2 YYREEE (reference sequence). CDR3 coding DNA: TGTGCCAGCAGCTTGCAAGGGGGCTCCTGCAATGAGCAGTTCTTC. The encoded protein is CASSLQGGSCNEQFF.

This rearrangement joins TRBV4-3 to TRBJ2-7, with D possibly being TRBD1 or TRBD2 (6 bases each). The germline V and J ends were trimmed by 0 bases and 2 bases, with 11 bases remaining between them. The germline CDR1 and CDR2 sequences are LGHNA and YSLEER. CDR3 length: 15 amino acids. CDR3 coding DNA: TGCGCCAGCAGCCAAGAACTGGGGGGCACCTACGAGCAGTACTTC. Encoded protein: CASSQELGGTYEQYF.

This clonotype was recorded a few times. The CDR3 spells CASSQLSGKSYNEQFF. In nucleotides, the CDR3 is TGTGCCAGCAGCCAACTTAGCGGGAAGTCATACAATGAGCAGTTCTTC. The chain uses TRBV14 and TRBJ2-1, with TRBD2 identical over 8 bases. Unmatched junction bases numbered 7, after V lost 2 bases and J lost 4 bases. Germline CDR1 reads SGHDN; CDR2 reads FVKESK. This CDR3 is built from 16 residues.

The V gene is TRBV6-5, the J gene TRBJ2-4; D is undetermined. The DNA end favors TRBJ2-5, so the J call may be wrong. This CDR3 contains 14 residues. From germline, CDR1 is MNHEY and CDR2 SVGAGI. The CDR3 loop reads CASSYLGFKETQYF. The CDR3 DNA sequence: TGTGCCAGCAGTTACTTGGGGTTTAAAGAGACCCAGTACTTC.

This chain connects TRBV7-9 to TRBJ2-3; TRBD1 is a possible D gene (6 bases). In germline, CDR1 is SEHNR, CDR2 FQNEAQ (reference sequence). V was trimmed by 3 bases and J by 2 bases, leaving 12 bases between them. This CDR3 has 15 amino acids. CDR3 in amino acids: CASSFPGTNTDTQYF. The CDR3, as DNA: TGTGCCAGCAGCTTCCCGGGGACAAACACAGATACGCAGTATTTT.

The chain is built from TRBV9 and TRBJ2-3; no clear D gene. Looked up from germline, CDR1 is SGDLS and CDR2 is YYNGEE. CDR3 size: 12 residues. V lost 0 bases, J lost 5 bases, and 4 bases lay in between. For the CDR3, the DNA is TGTGCCAGCAGCGTAGCACAAGATACGCAGTATTTT. It is translated as CASSVAQDTQYF. The full variable domain, with the rest looked up from reference TRBV9 and TRBJ2-3, is DSGVTQTPKHLITATGQRVTLRCSPRSGDLSVYWYQQSLDQGLQFLIQYYNGEERAKGNILERFSAQQFPDLHSELNLSSLELGDSALYFCASSVAQDTQYFGPGTRLTVL.

This clonotype has more than one count but fewer than ten. This rearrangement joins TRBV2 to TRBJ2-5; D is uncertain. V lost 3 bases and J 0 bases, leaving 8 bases between the germline ends. The germline gives CDR1 SNHLY, CDR2 FYNNEI. The CDR3 has 14 residues. The CDR3 loop is CASSDGRHQETQYF. In DNA, the CDR3 is TGTGCCAGCAGTGACGGACGGCACCAAGAGACCCAGTACTTC. Full variable domain (missing parts from reference TRBV2 and TRBJ2-5): EPEVTQTPSHQVTQMGQEVILRCVPISNHLYFYWYRQILGQKVEFLVSFYNNEISEKSEIFDDQFSVERPDGSNFTLKIRSTKLEDSAMYFCASSDGRHQETQYFGPGTRLLVL.

There are many counts of this clonotype. This chain's CDR3 is CASSLKTDTQYF. The CDR3 DNA is TGTGCCAGCAGCTTAAAAACTGATACGCAGTATTTT. This chain links TRBV7-2 with TRBJ2-3; D remains unclear. The germline V and J ends were trimmed by 2 bases and 6 bases, with 6 bases remaining between them. The length of the CDR3 is 12 residues. The germline V gene encodes CDR1 SGHTA and CDR2 FQGNSA.

At least ten counts were recorded for this clonotype. V usage is TRBV10-3 and J usage is TRBJ2-3, with 8 bases aligning to TRBD1. Trimming cost V 7 bases and J 1 base; bases outside gene matches: 1. From germline, CDR1 is ENHRY and CDR2 SYGVKD. The CDR3 contains 13 residues. The CDR3 coding sequence is TGTGCCATCAAGACAGGGGGCACAGATACGCAGTATTTT. It translates to CAIKTGGTDTQYF.

The chain recombines TRBV20-1 with TRBJ2-3; 14 positions agree with TRBD2. Germline lookup yields CDR1 DFQATT and CDR2 SNEGSKA (reference sequence). The CDR3 is 16 amino acids. V lost 5 bases to trimming and J lost 3 bases; unmatched junction nucleotides: 7. As DNA, the CDR3 is TGCAGTGCTCGCCGGGGGACTAGCGGGAGTACAGATACGCAGTATTTT. It yields the protein CSARRGTSGSTDTQYF.